The T cell receptor (beta chain) described here comes from a study of blood T cell repertoires in COVID-19. Unmatched junction bases numbered 16, after V lost 5 bases and J lost 11 bases. Germline lookup yields CDR1 SGHTA and CDR2 FQGNSA. The CDR3 consists of 17 residues. Produced via immunoSEQ multiplex PCR; TCRdb's table is partial and in-frame only. This sample has around 200,000 clones, with roughly 82% found just once. Specimen: PBMCs or T cells enriched from blood (not recorded which). The receptor was isolated from a man aged 40-49 years with acute COVID-19. The genes are TRBV7-2 and TRBJ2-3; TRBD2 aligns across 13 bases. The CDR3 bases are TGTGCCAGCAGCCCCGGATCGGGTACTAGCGGGGGGGTACGGCAGTATTTT. Translated, it gives CASSPGSGTSGGVRQYF.